The T cell receptor beta chain described here comes from a study of blood T cell repertoires in COVID-19. Overall study: Acute and convalescent COVID-19 samples came from the United States, Italy and Spain.

Generated by immunoSEQ multiplex PCR, the TCRdb table keeps only in-frame clones and is missing some. The sample yields 150,000 to 190,000 clones, roughly 84% seen once. The V gene's germline CDR1 is SGHRS and CDR2 YFSETQ. Trimming took off 4 bases at V and 4 bases at J, with 11 bases between the two ends. This CDR3 has 13 amino acids. The chain is built from TRBV5-1 and TRBJ1-2; possibly TRBD1 for D (5 bases). The receptor comes from a woman aged 50 to 60 with acute or convalescent COVID-19. The sequenced material came from peripheral blood. This chain's CDR3 is CASSPEGLYGYTF. For the CDR3, the DNA is TGCGCCAGCAGCCCGGAGGGACTCTATGGCTACACCTTC. The whole variable domain, filled in from reference TRBV5-1 and TRBJ1-2, reads KAGVTQTPRYLIKTRGQQVTLSCSPISGHRSVSWYQQTPGQGLQFLFEYFSETQRNKGNFPGRFSGRQFSNSRSEMNVSTLELGDSALYLCASSPEGLYGYTFGSGTRLTVV.